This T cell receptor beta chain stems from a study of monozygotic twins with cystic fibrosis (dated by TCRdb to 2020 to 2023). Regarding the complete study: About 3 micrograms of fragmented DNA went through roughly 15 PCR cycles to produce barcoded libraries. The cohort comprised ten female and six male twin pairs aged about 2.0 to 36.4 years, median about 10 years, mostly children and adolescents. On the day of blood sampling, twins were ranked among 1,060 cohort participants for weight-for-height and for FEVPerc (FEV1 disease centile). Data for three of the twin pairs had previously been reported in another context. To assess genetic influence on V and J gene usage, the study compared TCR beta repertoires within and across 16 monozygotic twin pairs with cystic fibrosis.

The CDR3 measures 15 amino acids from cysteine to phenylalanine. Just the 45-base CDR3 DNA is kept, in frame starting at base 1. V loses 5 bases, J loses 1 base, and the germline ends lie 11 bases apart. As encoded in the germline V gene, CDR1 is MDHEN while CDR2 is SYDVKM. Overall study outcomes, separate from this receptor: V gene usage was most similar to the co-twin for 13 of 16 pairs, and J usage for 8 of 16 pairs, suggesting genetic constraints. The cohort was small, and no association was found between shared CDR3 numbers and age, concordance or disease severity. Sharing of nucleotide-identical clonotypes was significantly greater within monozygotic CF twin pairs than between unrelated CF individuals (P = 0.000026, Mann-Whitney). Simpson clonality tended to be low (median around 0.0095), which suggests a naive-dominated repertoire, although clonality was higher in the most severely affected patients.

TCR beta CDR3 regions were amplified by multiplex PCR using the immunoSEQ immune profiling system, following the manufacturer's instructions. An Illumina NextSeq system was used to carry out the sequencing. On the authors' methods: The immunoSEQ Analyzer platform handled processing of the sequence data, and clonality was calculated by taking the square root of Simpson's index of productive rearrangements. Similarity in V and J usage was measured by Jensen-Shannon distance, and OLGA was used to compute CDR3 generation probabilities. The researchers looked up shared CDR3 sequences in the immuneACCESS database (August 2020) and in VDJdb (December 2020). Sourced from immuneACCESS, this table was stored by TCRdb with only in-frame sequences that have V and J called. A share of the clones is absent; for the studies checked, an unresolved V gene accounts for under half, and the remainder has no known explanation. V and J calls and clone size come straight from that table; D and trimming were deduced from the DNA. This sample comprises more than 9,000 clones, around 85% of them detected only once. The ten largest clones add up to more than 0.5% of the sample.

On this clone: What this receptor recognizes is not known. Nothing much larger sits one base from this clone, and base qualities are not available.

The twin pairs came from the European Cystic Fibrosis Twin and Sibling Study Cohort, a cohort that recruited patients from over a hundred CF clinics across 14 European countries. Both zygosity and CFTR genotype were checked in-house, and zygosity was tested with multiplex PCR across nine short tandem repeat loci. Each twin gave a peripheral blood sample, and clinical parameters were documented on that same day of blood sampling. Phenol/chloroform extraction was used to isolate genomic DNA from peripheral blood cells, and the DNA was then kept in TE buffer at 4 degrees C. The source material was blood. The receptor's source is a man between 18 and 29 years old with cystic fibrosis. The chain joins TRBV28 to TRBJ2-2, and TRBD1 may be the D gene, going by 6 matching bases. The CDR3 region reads CASSIWTVNTGELFF. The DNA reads TGTGCCAGCAGTATCTGGACAGTGAACACCGGGGAGCTGTTTTTT.